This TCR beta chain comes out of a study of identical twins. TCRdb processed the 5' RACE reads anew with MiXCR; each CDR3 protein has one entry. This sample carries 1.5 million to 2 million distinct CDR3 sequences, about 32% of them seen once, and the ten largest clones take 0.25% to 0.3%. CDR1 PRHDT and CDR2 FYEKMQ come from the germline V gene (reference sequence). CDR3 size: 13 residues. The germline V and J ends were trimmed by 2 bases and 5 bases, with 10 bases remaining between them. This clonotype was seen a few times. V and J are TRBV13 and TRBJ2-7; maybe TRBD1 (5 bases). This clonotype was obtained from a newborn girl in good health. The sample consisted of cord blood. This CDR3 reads CASSLIGANEQYF. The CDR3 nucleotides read TGTGCCAGCAGCTTAATAGGGGCCAACGAGCAGTACTTC.